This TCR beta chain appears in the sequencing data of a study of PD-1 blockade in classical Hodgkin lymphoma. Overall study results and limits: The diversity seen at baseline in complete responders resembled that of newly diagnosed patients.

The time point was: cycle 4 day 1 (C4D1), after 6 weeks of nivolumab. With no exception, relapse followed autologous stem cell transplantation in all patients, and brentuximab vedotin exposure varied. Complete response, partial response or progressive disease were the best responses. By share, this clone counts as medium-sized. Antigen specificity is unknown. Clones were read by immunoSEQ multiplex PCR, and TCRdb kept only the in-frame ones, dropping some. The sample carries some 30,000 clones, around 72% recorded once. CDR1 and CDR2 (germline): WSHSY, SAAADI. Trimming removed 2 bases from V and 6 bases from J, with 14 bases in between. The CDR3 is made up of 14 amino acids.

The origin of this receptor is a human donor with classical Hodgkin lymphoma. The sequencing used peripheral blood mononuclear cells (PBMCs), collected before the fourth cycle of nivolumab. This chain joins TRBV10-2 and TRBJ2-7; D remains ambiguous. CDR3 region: CASSEGGRTGEQYF. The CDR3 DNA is TGCGCCAGCAGTGAGGGTGGGCGCACGGGCGAGCAGTACTTC.